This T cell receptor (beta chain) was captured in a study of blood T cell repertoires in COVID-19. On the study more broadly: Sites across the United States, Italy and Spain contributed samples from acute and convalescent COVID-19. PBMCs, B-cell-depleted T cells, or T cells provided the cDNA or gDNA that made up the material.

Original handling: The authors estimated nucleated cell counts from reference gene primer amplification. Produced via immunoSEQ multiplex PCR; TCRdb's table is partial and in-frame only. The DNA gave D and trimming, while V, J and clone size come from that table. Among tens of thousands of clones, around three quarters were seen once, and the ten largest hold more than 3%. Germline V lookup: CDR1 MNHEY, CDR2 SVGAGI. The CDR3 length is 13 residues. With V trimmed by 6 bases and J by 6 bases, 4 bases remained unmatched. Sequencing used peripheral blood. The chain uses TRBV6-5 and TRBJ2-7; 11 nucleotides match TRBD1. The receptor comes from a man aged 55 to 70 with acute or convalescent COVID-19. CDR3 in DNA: TGTGCCAGCAGGCCGGGACAGGGGGGCGAGCAGTACTTC. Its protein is CASRPGQGGEQYF.